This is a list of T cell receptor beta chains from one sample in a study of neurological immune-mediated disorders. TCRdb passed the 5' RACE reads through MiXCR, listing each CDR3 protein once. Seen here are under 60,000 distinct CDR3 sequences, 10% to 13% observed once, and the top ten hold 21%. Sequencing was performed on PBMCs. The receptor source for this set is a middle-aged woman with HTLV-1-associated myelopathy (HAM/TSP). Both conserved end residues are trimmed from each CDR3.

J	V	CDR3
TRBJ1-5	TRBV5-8	ASTYIADRVGDQPQH
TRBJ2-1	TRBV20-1	SATPDSLRGNEQF
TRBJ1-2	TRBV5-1	ASSLEGAGDYGYT
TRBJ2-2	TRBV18	ASSPGPFSKRTSNTGELF
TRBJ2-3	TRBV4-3	ASSQQTGSQGTDTQY
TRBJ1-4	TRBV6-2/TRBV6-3	ASSYSVGREDEKLF
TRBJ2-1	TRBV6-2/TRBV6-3	ATTAGLYNEQF
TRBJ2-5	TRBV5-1	ASSHGTSQETQY
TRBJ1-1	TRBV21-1	ASSKQGRNTEAF
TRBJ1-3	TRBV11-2	ASSHRGQSTYSGNTIY
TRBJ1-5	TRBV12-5	ASSEGINQPQH
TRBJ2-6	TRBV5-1	ATGDSSGANVLT
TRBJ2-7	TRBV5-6	ASSLFRASRHYEQY
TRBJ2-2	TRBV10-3	AISEGNTGELF
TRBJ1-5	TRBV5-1	ASSPTGSNQPQH
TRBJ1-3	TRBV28	ASSLASGRKSLNTIY
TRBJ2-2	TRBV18	ASSPRDLNTGELF
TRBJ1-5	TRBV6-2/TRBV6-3	ASSPGGRNQPQH
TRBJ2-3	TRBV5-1	ASSWETVDTQY
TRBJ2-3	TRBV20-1	SAQPGRDRTQY
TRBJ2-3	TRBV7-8	ASSWGGSTDTQY
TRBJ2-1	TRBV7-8	ASSITSGGSSSYNEQF
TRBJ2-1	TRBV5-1	ASSPGLAGGQQF
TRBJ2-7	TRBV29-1	SVGGLAVGEQY
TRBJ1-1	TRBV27	ASSLFEGFTEAF
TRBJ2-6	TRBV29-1	SVEPTGLSWANVLT
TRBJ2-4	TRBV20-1	SASGGENIQY
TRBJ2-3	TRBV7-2	ASRLQSGGQDTQY
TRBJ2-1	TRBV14	ASSQDPDRANEQF